This TCR beta chain stems from a study of T cell responses to AZD1222 COVID-19 vaccine. This clone was found once. The antigen remains undetermined. Measured with immunoSEQ multiplex PCR; TCRdb has only the in-frame clones, and not every one. This sample yields approximately 79,000 clones, of which approximately 86% are seen a single time; more than 7% belongs to the top ten. Study conclusions and caveats: Reportedly, nearly half of unique spike TCRs recognized epitopes outside B.1.351/B.1.1.7 mutations.

V was shortened by 2 bases and J by 2 bases, with 12 bases between the two germline ends. The CDR3 has 15 residues. The V gene's germline CDR1 is SGHDT and CDR2 YYEEEE. Sequenced here: peripheral blood, sampled on day 0 of AZD1222 vaccination. The chain combines TRBV5-6 with TRBJ2-3; no reliable D call. The TCR was taken from an adult in good health. CDR3: CASSFLSASTDTQYF. CDR3 in DNA: TGTGCCAGCAGCTTCTTGAGCGCTTCCACAGATACGCAGTATTTT. The full variable domain, in which reference TRBV5-6 and TRBJ2-3 provide the parts outside the CDR3, is DAGVTQSPTHLIKTRGQQVTLRCSPKSGHDTVSWYQQALGQGPQFIFQYYEEEERQRGNFPDRFSGHQFPNYSSELNVNALLLGDSALYLCASSFLSASTDTQYFGPGTRLTVL.